This TCR beta chain was profiled in a study of T cell changes during pregnancy in multiple sclerosis. The trim removed 6 bases at V and 5 bases at J, leaving 6 bases unmatched. Per germline, CDR1 MNHEY and CDR2 SMNVEV (reference sequence). The CDR3 totals 13 residues. Assay used: immunoSEQ multiplex PCR; TCRdb lists only in-frame clones, some missing. The repertoire consists of about 50,000 clones, with about 90% occurring once and the leading ten covering approximately 0.29%. The receptor's source is a female donor with multiple sclerosis, enrolled in a pregnancy study. Specimen: CD4+ T cells from peripheral blood mononuclear cells, collected in the second trimester of pregnancy. This rearrangement joins TRBV27 to TRBJ2-7; TRBD1 aligns across 8 bases. The CDR3 here is CASSPGTGDEQYF. DNA for the CDR3: TGTGCCAGCAGCCCCGGGACAGGCGACGAGCAGTACTTC.